The 8 T cell receptor beta chains reported below all come from one sample, sequenced in a study of cytomegalovirus exposure and HLA in healthy donors (TCRdb year 2017). The library came from the immunoSEQ multiplex PCR assay. For the multiplex PCR, a mixture combining 60 forward primers for TCR Vbeta segments and 13 reverse primers for TCR Jbeta segments was used. Entries here come from immuneACCESS through TCRdb and include only in-frame sequences with V and J called. Some clones fail to appear in such tables; in the studies checked, an unresolved V gene covers under half of the shortfall, and the cause of the remainder is unknown. A total of about 140,000 clones appear in this sample, roughly 76% of them only once. The ten largest clones represent 1.6% of the sample. Material: PBMCs. The receptors here all came from a female donor in good health and CMV-seronegative.

V is TRBV30 and J is TRBJ1-2, with D tentatively TRBD1 (6 bases). Looked up from germline, CDR1 is GTSNPN and CDR2 is SVGIG (reference sequence). V lost 5 bases and J lost 6, with 22 bases in between. This CDR3 region has 15 residues. This chain's CDR3 is CAWPRWGQGQNGYTF. In DNA, the CDR3 is TGTGCCTGGCCGCGCTGGGGGCAGGGGCAGAATGGCTACACCTTC.

The rearrangement links TRBV15 to TRBJ2-1; 9 nucleotides line up with TRBD2. Trimming removed 0 bases from V and 8 bases from J; junction bases left unmatched: 11. The germline V gene encodes CDR1 LNHNV and CDR2 YYDKDF (reference sequence). There are 17 residues in the CDR3. The CDR3 reads CATSRDLGRGGKDEQFF. CDR3 bases: TGTGCCACCAGCAGAGATCTAGGGCGGGGGGGTAAGGATGAGCAGTTCTTC.

Only a few counts were recorded for this clone. V usage is TRBV10-3 and J usage is TRBJ2-5; D perhaps matches TRBD1 (6 bases). The V end was cut by 6 bases, the J end by 1 base, with 9 bases between. CDR3 size: 13 residues. Germline V CDR1 and CDR2: ENHRY, SYGVKD. CDR3 nucleotides: TGTGCCATCAGAGGACAGCCCCAAGAGACCCAGTACTTC. This codes for CAIRGQPQETQYF.

The J gene is TRBJ1-2, the V gene TRBV28; 8 bases agree with TRBD1. Germline loops: CDR1 MDHEN, CDR2 SYDVKM. Trimming removed 4 bases from V and 4 bases from J; junction bases left unmatched: 5. The length of the CDR3 is 14 residues. This CDR3 reads CASSSGQGVYGYTF. Written as DNA, the CDR3 is TGTGCCAGCAGTTCCGGACAGGGTGTCTATGGCTACACCTTC.

The chain couples TRBV6-5 to TRBJ2-2; D is uncertain. This CDR3 is built from 15 residues. V lost 4 bases, J lost 2 bases, and 11 bases lay in between. The germline gives CDR1 MNHEY, CDR2 SVGAGI. The CDR3 DNA reads TGTGCCAGCAGTTTCCGGGTCCTAAACACCGGGGAGCTGTTTTTT. Translated: CASSFRVLNTGELFF.

The J gene is TRBJ2-7, the V gene TRBV7-6; TRBD1 is a possible D gene (5 bases). From germline, CDR1 is SGHVS and CDR2 FNYEAQ. The V end was cut by 1 base, the J end by 2 bases, with 9 bases between. This CDR3 is built from 14 residues. CDR3 in DNA: TGTGCCAGCAGCTTAGTCACAGGTACCTACGAGCAGTACTTC. Its protein product is CASSLVTGTYEQYF.

This chain connects TRBV6-1 to TRBJ2-5; 8 bases fit TRBD1. The J call may not be correct, given that the DNA end is closer to TRBJ2-7. The germline gives CDR1 MNHNS, CDR2 SASEGT. CDR3 length equals 12 residues. The CDR3 region is CASTGQGNEQYF. CDR3 sequence (DNA): TGTGCCAGCACCGGACAGGGAAACGAGCAGTACTTC.

This chain connects TRBV9 to TRBJ2-3; TRBD2 aligns across 11 bases. Losses at the gene ends were 0 bases for V and 3 bases for J; bases not matched to a gene: 3. Germline V gives CDR1 SGDLS, CDR2 YYNGEE. The CDR3 runs 16 residues. CDR3 sequence reads: CASSVGGTSGTDTQYF. CDR3 nucleotide sequence: TGTGCCAGCAGCGTAGGGGGGACTAGCGGTACAGATACGCAGTATTTT. The full variable domain, with the rest looked up from reference TRBV9 and TRBJ2-3, is DSGVTQTPKHLITATGQRVTLRCSPRSGDLSVYWYQQSLDQGLQFLIQYYNGEERAKGNILERFSAQQFPDLHSELNLSSLELGDSALYFCASSVGGTSGTDTQYFGPGTRLTVL.